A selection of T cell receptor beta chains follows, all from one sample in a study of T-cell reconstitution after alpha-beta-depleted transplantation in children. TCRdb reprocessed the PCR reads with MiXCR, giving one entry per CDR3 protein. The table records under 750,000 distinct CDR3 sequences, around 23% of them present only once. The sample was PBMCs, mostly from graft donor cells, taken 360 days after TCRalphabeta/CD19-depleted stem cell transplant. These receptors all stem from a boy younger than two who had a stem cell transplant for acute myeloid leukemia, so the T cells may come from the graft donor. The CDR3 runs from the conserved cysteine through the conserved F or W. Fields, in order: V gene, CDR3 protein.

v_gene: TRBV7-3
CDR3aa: CASSSQGKSTDTQYF

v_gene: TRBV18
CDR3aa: CASSQGRLFSGANVLTF

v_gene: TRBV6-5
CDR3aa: CASSYTDNPGKTQYF

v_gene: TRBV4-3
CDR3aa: CASSSETGRNYGYTF

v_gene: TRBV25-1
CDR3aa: CASMRGVNTGELFF

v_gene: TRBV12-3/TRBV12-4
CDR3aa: CAPRFTDTQYF

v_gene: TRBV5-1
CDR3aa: CASSGLERNEQFF

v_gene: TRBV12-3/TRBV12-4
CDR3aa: CASSLDRVPYNEQFF

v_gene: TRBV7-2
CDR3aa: CASSLMPQVNEKLFF

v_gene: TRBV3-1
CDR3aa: CASSQDSPGGFDEQFF

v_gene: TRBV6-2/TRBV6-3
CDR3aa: CASKGSGANVLTF

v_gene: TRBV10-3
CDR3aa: CAISESVLVGRTEAFF

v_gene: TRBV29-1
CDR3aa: CSGAHRGTEAFF

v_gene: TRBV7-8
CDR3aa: CASSLQVTPGQGAGELFF

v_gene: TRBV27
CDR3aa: CASGLQDEQFF

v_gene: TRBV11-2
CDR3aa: CASSWPQGQGGPTDTQYF

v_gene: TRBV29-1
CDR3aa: CSVRDSPNYEQYF

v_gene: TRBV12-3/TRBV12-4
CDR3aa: CASTIHPVDEQFF

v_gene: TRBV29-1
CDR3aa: CSVQKGGAGELFF

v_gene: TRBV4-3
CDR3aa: CASSQGLAGGPFGETQYF

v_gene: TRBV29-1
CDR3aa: CSALTTGRGNEKLFF

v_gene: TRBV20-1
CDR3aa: CSAPRDRVRDEQFF

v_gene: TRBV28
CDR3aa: CASSLKTPLYGYTF

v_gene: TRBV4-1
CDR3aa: CASKLSLGLPSGELFF

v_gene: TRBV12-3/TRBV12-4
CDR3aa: CASSFKGPEFQETQYF

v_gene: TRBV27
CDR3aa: CASSPIQGLGVNTEAFF

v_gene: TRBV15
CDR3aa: CATSSLTGASTDTQYF

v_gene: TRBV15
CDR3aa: CATSRVIGGGGNEQYF

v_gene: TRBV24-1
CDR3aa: CATSDGGGSSYNEQFF

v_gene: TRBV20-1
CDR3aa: CSARGAGVIDTQYF

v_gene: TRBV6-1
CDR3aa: CASNENGGHQETQYF

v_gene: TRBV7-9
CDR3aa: CASSVSGGETQYF

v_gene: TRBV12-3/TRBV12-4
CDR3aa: CASSFRGADTQYF

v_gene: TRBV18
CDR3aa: CASSQTLNQPQHF

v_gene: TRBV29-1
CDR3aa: CSVDAGWGDYGYTF

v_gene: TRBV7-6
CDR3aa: CASSLDSPSGNYGYTF

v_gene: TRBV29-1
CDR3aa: CSASRQNEQFF

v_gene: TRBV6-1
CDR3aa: CASRGLAGAYEQYF

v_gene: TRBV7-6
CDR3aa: CASSGGGQNTGELFF

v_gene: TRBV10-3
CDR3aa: CAISSGRGQGMETQYF

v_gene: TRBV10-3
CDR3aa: CAIGNLGNRGRLAGANVLTF

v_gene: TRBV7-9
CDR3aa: CASKGPSDLYGYTF

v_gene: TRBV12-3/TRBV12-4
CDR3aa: CASSPNNAETQYF

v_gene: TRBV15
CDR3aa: CATSRDRARSNQPQHF

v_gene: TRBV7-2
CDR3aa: CASSLGGGSGTDTQYF

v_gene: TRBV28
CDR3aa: CASRDRGTDEQFF

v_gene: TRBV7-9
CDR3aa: CASSTPGRADEKLFF

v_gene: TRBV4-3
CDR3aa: CASSKATGGYEQYF

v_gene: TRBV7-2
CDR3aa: CASSLRVRDTEAFF

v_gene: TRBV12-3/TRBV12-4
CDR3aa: CASSLTGGSNQPQHF